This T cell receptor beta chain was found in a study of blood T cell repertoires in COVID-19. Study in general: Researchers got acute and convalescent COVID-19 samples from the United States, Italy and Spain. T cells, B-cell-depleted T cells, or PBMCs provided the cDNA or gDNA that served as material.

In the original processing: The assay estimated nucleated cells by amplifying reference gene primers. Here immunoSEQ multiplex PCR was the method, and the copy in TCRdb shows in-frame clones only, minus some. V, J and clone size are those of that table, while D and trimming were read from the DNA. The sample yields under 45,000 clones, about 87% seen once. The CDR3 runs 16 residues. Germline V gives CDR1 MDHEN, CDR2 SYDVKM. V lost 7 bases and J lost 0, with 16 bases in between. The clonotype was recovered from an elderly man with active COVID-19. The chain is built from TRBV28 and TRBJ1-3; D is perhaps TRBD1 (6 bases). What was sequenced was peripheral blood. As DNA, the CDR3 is TGTGCCAGCAAACCATCTGGGGGCCTCTCTGGAAACACCATATATTTT. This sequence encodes CASKPSGGLSGNTIYF.